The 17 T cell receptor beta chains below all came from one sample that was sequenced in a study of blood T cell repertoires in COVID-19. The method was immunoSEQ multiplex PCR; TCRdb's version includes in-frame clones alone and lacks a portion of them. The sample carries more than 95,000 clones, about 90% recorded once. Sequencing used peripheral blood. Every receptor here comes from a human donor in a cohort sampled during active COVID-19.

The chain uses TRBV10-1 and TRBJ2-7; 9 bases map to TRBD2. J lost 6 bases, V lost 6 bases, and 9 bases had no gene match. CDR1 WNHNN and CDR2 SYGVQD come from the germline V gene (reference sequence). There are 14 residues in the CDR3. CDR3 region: CASSRTSELREQYF. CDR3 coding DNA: TGCGCCAGCAGCCGGACTAGCGAGCTACGCGAGCAGTACTTC.

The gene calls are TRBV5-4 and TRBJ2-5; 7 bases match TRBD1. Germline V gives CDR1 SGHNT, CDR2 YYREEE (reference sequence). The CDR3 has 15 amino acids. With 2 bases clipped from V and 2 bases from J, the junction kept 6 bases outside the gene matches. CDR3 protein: CASSFLGTDQETQYF. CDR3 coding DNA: TGTGCCAGCAGCTTCCTCGGGACAGATCAAGAGACCCAGTACTTC.

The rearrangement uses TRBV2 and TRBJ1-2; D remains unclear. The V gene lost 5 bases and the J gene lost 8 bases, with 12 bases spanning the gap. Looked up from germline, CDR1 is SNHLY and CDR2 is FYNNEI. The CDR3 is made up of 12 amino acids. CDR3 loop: CASSLATPGYTF. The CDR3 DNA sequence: TGTGCCAGCAGTTTAGCGACACCCGGCTACACCTTC.

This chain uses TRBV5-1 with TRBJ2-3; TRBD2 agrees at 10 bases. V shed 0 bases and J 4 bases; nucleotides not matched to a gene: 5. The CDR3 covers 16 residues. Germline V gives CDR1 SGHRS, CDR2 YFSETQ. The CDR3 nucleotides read TGCGCCAGCAGCTTGGCCAGCGGGGGGGTGGCAGATACGCAGTATTTT. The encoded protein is CASSLASGGVADTQYF.

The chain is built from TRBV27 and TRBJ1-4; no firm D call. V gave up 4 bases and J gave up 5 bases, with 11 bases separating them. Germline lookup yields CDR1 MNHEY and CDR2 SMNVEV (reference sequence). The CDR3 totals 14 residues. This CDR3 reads CASSSPSRNEKLFF. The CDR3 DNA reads TGTGCCAGCAGTTCCCCCTCCAGGAATGAAAAACTGTTTTTT.

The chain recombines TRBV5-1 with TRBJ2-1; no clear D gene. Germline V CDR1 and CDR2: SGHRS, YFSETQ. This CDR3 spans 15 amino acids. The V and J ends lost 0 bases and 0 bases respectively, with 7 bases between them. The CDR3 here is CASSLAGNSYNEQFF. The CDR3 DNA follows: TGCGCCAGCAGCTTGGCTGGCAACTCCTACAATGAGCAGTTCTTC.

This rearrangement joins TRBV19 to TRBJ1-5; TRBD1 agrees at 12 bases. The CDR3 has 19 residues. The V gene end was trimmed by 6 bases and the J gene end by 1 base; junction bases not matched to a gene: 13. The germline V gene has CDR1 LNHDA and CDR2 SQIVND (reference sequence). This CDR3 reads CASRRPPGQGAGSNQPQHF. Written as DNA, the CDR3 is TGTGCCAGTAGGCGCCCACCGGGACAGGGGGCAGGGAGCAATCAGCCCCAGCATTTT.

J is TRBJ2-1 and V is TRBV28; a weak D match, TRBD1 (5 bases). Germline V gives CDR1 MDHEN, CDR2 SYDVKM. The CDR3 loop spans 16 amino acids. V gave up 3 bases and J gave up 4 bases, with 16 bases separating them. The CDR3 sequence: CASSLSTGFLYNEQFF. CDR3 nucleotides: TGTGCCAGCAGTTTGTCCACAGGTTTCCTTTACAATGAGCAGTTCTTC.

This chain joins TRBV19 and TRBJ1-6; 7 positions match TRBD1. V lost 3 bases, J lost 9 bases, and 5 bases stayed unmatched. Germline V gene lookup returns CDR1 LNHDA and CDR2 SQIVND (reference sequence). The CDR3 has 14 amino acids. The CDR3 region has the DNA TGTGCCAGTAGTATGGCCAGGGGGGTTTCACCCCTCCACTTT. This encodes CASSMARGVSPLHF.

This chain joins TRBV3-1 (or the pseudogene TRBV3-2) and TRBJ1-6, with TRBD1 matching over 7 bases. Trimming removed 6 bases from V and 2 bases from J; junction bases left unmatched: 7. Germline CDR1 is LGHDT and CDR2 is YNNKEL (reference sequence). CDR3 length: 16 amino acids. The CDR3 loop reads CASSLDRQTYNSPLHF. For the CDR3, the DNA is TGTGCCAGCAGTTTGGACAGGCAAACCTATAATTCACCCCTCCACTTT.

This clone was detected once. The CDR3 region is CASSFKNRGSSYEQYF. The CDR3 nucleotides read TGTGCCAGCAGTTTCAAAAACAGGGGATCCTCCTACGAGCAGTACTTC. The V and J genes are TRBV6-5 and TRBJ2-7, with 7 bases fitting TRBD1. The CDR3 has 16 residues. V dropped 4 bases and J dropped 0; count of bases not matched to a gene: 9. Germline lookup yields CDR1 MNHEY and CDR2 SVGAGI.

The CDR3: CAIGSQEAGALHF. In DNA, the CDR3 is TGTGCCATCGGGAGTCAGGAGGCAGGGGCCCTCCACTTT. This sequence joins TRBV10-3 and TRBJ1-6, with TRBD1 as a possible D gene (6 bases). The CDR3 length is 13 residues. With 8 bases removed from V and 14 bases from J, the gap between germline ends came to 19 bases. Per the germline V gene, CDR1 is ENHRY and CDR2 is SYGVKD.

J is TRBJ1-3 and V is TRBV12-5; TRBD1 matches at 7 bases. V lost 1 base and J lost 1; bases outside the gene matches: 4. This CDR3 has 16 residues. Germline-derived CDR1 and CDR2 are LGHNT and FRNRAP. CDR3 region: CASGLDAGGSGNTIYF. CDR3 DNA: TGTGCTAGTGGTTTGGATGCAGGGGGATCTGGAAACACCATATATTTT.

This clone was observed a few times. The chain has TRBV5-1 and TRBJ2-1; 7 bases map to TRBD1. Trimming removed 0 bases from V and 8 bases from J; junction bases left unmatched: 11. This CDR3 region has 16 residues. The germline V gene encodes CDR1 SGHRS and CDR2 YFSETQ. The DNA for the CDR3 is TGCGCCAGCAGCTTGGGTAGGGACAGCTCCATGGATGAGCAGTTCTTC. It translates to CASSLGRDSSMDEQFF.

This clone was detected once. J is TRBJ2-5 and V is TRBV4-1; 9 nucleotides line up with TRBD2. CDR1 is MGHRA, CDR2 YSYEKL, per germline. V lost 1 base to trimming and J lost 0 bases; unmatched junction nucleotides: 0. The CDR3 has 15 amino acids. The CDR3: CASSQASGDQETQYF. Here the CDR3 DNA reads TGCGCCAGCAGCCAAGCTAGCGGGGACCAAGAGACCCAGTACTTC.

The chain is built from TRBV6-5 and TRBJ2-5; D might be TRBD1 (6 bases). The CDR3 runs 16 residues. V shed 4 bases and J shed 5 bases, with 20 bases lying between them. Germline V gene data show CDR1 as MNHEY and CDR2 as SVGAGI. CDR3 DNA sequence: TGTGCCAGCAGTTCCCGGAACAGGGTAGTTGTGGAGACCCAGTACTTC. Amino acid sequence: CASSSRNRVVVETQYF.

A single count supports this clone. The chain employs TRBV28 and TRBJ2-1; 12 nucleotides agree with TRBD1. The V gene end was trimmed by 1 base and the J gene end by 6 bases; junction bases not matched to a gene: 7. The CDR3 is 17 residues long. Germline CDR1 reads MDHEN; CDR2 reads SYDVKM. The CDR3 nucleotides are TGTGCCAGCAGTTTATCGGCCACGGGACAGGGGGCCAATGAGCAGTTCTTC. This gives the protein CASSLSATGQGANEQFF.